This is a list of T cell receptor beta chains from one sample in a study of cytomegalovirus exposure and HLA in healthy donors. Method: immunoSEQ multiplex PCR; TCRdb's copy keeps in-frame clones and lacks some. The sample yields about 140,000 clones, 79% seen once. The source material was PBMCs. The origin of the receptors is a male donor in good health and CMV-seronegative. The CDR3 runs from the conserved cysteine through the conserved F or W. The D gene is left open where the match is weak. The listing skips clone size in some rows; elsewhere it reads once, few, many or a size class.

CDR3aa | CDR3nt | abundance | j_gene | d_gene | v_gene
CASSPRLAGSRDEQYF | TGTGCCAGCAGTCCGCGACTAGCGGGGTCCCGAGACGAGCAGTACTTC | once | TRBJ2-7 | TRBD2 | TRBV27
CASSLGTVNTEAFF | TGTGCCAGCAGCTTAGGGACAGTGAACACTGAAGCTTTCTTT | . | TRBJ1-1 | . | TRBV11-2
CAWSVRPGTGTGYNSPLHF | TGTGCCTGGAGTGTACGTCCCGGGACAGGGACAGGCTATAATTCACCCCTCCACTTT | . | TRBJ1-6 | TRBD1 | TRBV30
CASSVTGDPYEQYF | TGTGCCAGCAGCGTAACGGGGGACCCCTACGAGCAGTACTTC | . | TRBJ2-7 | . | TRBV9
CASSLFRTGGAYNEQFF | TGTGCCAGCAGCTTATTTAGGACAGGGGGTGCCTACAATGAGCAGTTCTTC | . | TRBJ2-1 | TRBD1 | TRBV11-1
CAWTQGLAGGQETQYF | TGTGCCTGGACCCAGGGCCTAGCGGGGGGTCAAGAGACCCAGTACTTC | . | TRBJ2-5 | TRBD2 | TRBV30
CASSGRGDSSYEQYF | TGTGCCAGTTCAGGTAGGGGCGATTCTTCCTACGAGCAGTACTTC | . | TRBJ2-7 | . | TRBV19
CSVSTGGGLRPQHF | TGCAGCGTTTCGACAGGGGGCGGGTTAAGACCCCAGCATTTT | . | TRBJ1-5 | TRBD1 | TRBV29-1
CASSPWTGLLNSPLHF | TGCGCCAGCAGCCCGTGGACAGGGTTACTTAATTCACCCCTCCACTTT | . | TRBJ1-6 | TRBD1 | TRBV5-1
CASSLMGTSSQETQYF | TGTGCCAGCAGCTTAATGGGAACTAGCTCCCAAGAGACCCAGTACTTC | . | TRBJ2-5 | . | TRBV11-2
CAAPGSESCGSYNSPLPF | TGTGCCGCTCCCGGGTCCGAGAGTTGTGGCTCCTATAATTCACCCCTCCCCTTT | . | TRBJ1-6 | . | TRBV27
CAIRPSRDRGSTDTQYF | TGTGCCATCAGACCCAGCCGGGACAGGGGGAGCACAGATACGCAGTATTTT | . | TRBJ2-3 | TRBD1 | TRBV10-3
CASSGQQETQYF | TGTGCCAGCAGTGGACAGCAAGAGACCCAGTACTTC | . | TRBJ2-5 | . | TRBV2
CASSSTQGSSTDTQYF | TGTGCCAGCAGCTCCACACAGGGGTCGAGCACAGATACGCAGTATTTT | . | TRBJ2-3 | TRBD1 | TRBV5-4
CASSIDLEGAGYGYTF | TGTGCCAGTAGTATAGATCTCGAGGGGGCAGGCTATGGCTACACCTTC | once | TRBJ1-2 | TRBD1 | TRBV19
CASRGGGRTGELFF | TGTGCCAGCAGAGGGGGGGGGCGGACCGGGGAGCTGTTTTTT | . | TRBJ2-2 | . | TRBV6-1
CASSPGQGPDTEAFF | TGTGCCAGCAGCCCCGGACAGGGCCCCGACACTGAAGCTTTCTTT | . | TRBJ1-1 | TRBD1 | TRBV5-4
CASSFSRNEQFF | TGTGCCAGCAGCTTTTCGAGAAATGAGCAGTTCTTC | once | TRBJ2-1 | . | TRBV5-6
CASSPPNTIYF | TGTGCCAGCAGCCCCCCGAACACCATATATTTT | . | TRBJ1-3 | . | TRBV11-2
CASSMVGSLLYEQYF | TGTGCCAGTAGTATGGTAGGGAGCCTCCTCTACGAGCAGTACTTC | . | TRBJ2-7 | . | TRBV19
CASSGGYTDTQYF | TGTGCCAGCAGCGGGGGGTACACAGATACGCAGTATTTT | . | TRBJ2-3 | TRBD2 | TRBV2
CASSFTGADTEAFF | TGTGCCAGCAGCTTCACAGGGGCGGACACTGAAGCTTTCTTT | few | TRBJ1-1 | TRBD1 | TRBV9
CASSWREGGGSQPQHF | TGTGCCAGCAGCTGGAGAGAGGGGGGGGGAAGTCAGCCCCAGCATTTT | . | TRBJ1-5 | . | TRBV7-2
CASSQTFSASWTF | TGTGCCAGCAGCCAAACCTTTTCTGCGTCCTGGACCTTC | . | TRBJ1-2 | . | TRBV7-2
CAISDMNTEAFF | TGTGCCATCAGTGATATGAACACTGAAGCTTTCTTT | . | TRBJ1-1 | . | TRBV10-3
CASSLGGDTEAFF | TGTGCCAGCAGCTTAGGGGGGGACACTGAAGCTTTCTTT | . | TRBJ1-1 | . | TRBV7-8
CASSSQGNTQYF | TGTGCCAGCAGCTCACAGGGAAATACGCAGTATTTT | . | TRBJ2-3 | . | TRBV7-9